The sequence of this TCR beta chain was determined in a study of blood T cell repertoires in COVID-19 (dated by TCRdb to 2018 to 2021). Background for the entire study: Collaborator samples came from the United States, Italy and Spain and covered acute and convalescent phases of COVID-19. The material from the prospective study consisted of cDNA or gDNA derived from T cells, B-cell-depleted T cells, or PBMCs. Subjects who had been exposed to COVID-19, were actively infected with it, or had recovered from it provided the deeply sampled blood TCRbeta repertoires that made up the dataset. The repertoires were released in a freely available public database meant as a resource for research on the immune response to SARS-CoV-2. Samples came from the ongoing ImmuneRACE study (first 160 participants) plus 1,254 subjects from 6 global collaborators. A de-identified subject ID, COVID-19 status, age in years and sex were almost always included in the sample metadata. Where available, HLA class I and class II types were taken from metadata supplied by the sample provider and were not determined by assay-based typing.

Participants in the prospective study were enrolled through a virtual design, were aged roughly 18 to 95 years, and lived in approximately 24 United States geographic areas. To assign participants to cohorts, the prospective study relied on clinical history that participants themselves reported in a screening survey and a study questionnaire. For ImmuneRACE Cohort 3, a participant was defined as recovered based on two consecutive negative NP/OP PCR tests, clearance by a healthcare professional, or resolution of symptoms. In the prospective study, mobile phlebotomists collected whole blood, serum and a nasopharyngeal or oropharyngeal swab from each participant. Additional blood draws and questionnaires over an approximately 2-month period could optionally be provided by prospective study participants. Prospective study blood samples were shipped either frozen or at room temperature before DNA extraction.

The immunoSEQ Assay, a bias-controlled multiplex PCR, was used to amplify TCRbeta CDR3 regions from genomic DNA. In the paper's pipeline: The number of nucleated cells in each sample was estimated from the amplification of reference gene primers within the assay. Sequence reads were collapsed and filtered to measure the absolute abundance of every unique TCRbeta CDR3 rearrangement. For each sample, productive Simpson clonality was calculated as the square root of Simpson's diversity index across productive rearrangements. TCRdb re-hosts the immuneACCESS table, in-frame sequences only. Its copies lack some clones; in the studies checked, an unresolved V gene accounts for under half of them, and the cause for the rest is not known. Clone size and the V and J calls come from that table; the DNA yielded D and trimming. The sample table shows around 140,000 clones, and nearly 80% are seen once. The ten largest make up roughly 2.9% of the sample.

CDR1 LGHDT and CDR2 YNNKEL are derived from the germline V gene (reference sequence). Measured from the cysteine to the phenylalanine, the CDR3 is 15 residues long. Only CDR3 DNA is held: 45 bases, read in frame from base 1. The germline ends are 10 bases apart after V is trimmed by 1 base and J by 1 base. The paper's findings and limits, for the study overall: The quantity of clinical and demographic metadata differed by source and by participant and was supplied without curation.

A note on this clone: Its specific antigen is unknown. No base quality information exists; no much larger clone differs at one position.

The sample taken for sequencing was PBMCs or T cells enriched from blood (not recorded which). The chain is made from TRBV3-1 (or the pseudogene TRBV3-2) and TRBJ1-2; TRBD1 might be the D gene, on 5 matching bases. This receptor was taken from a woman aged 45-60 years who had recovered from COVID-19. The nucleotide sequence is TGTGCCAGCAGCCAAGCGGGGGGGATTAACTATGGCTACACCTTC. Its translation reads: CASSQAGGINYGYTF.